This T cell receptor beta chain was retrieved from a study of regulatory T cells in long-lasting Graves disease. Time point here: persistent/refractory GD, antithyroid drugs over 5 years with positive TRAb. Construction of the TCR library relied on RNA isolated from PBMCs. Combining iRepertoire HTBI primers with Arm-PCR of CDR3 regions, the authors built TCR beta libraries. MiXCR was run by TCRdb on the multiplex PCR reads, yielding one entry per CDR3 protein. This sample has about 470,000 distinct CDR3 sequences, with around a fifth found just once. CDR3 size: 15 residues. Germline values: CDR1 MNHEY, CDR2 SVGEGT. The V gene lost 1 base and the J gene lost 1 base, with 10 bases spanning the gap.

The sequencing here drew on peripheral blood mononuclear cells (PBMCs), taken when the disease was refractory, from a patient treated with antithyroid drugs. The sequence derives from a female donor with Graves disease. The V call is TRBV6-2 or TRBV6-3, the J call TRBJ1-1, with D possibly matching TRBD1 (5 bases). The CDR3 loop reads CASSYFGTENTEAFF. The CDR3 DNA sequence: TGTGCCAGCAGTTACTTTGGGACGGAGAACACTGAAGCTTTCTTT.